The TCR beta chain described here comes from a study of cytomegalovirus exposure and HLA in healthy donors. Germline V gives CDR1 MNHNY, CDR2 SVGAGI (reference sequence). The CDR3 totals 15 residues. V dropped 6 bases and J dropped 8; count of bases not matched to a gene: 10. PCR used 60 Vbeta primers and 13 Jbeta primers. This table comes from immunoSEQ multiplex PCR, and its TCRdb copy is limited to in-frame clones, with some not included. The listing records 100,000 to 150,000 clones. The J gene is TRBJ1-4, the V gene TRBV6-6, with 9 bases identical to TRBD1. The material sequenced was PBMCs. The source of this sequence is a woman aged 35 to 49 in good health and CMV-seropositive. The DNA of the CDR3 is TGTGCCAGCAGCTATACCGGACAGGGGCCGGAAAAACTGTTTTTT. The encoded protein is CASSYTGQGPEKLFF.